Given below is one TCR beta chain in context. Its antigen is as yet unknown. This sample is drawn from a study of shared clonotypes between healthy human individuals. Using immunoSEQ multiplex PCR, the repertoire was profiled, and TCRdb retains in-frame clones only, with some absent. The sample includes 1,500,000 or so clones, approximately 96% of them seen just once. General study results and limits: Enrolling few donors narrowed the genetic and exposure-history diversity that was represented.

This CDR3 spans 13 amino acids. In germline, CDR1 is SGHRS, CDR2 YFSETQ. Between the trimmed V and J ends, which lost 0 bases and 8 bases, there was a span of 9 bases. This sequence joins TRBV5-1 and TRBJ2-1, with a tentative D call TRBD2 (5 bases). The specimen sequenced was naive CD4+ T cells sorted from blood. Subset noted: CD45RA+ positively selected. This receptor was identified in a man aged 25 to 40 in good health. CDR3 loop: CASSLEAGHEQFF. DNA of the CDR3: TGCGCCAGCAGCTTGGAGGCGGGTCATGAGCAGTTCTTC.